This T cell receptor beta chain is from a study of lymphopenia after photon versus proton radiotherapy. V was clipped by 4 bases and J by 6 bases; unmatched bases: 4. From germline, CDR1 is LGHNA and CDR2 YSLEER. The CDR3 extends over 16 amino acids. Profiling relied on immunoSEQ multiplex PCR, and the TCRdb table lists in-frame clones only, not all of them. The sample has 150,000 to 200,000 clones, about 88% seen once. The specimen comprised peripheral blood, sampled from a patient treated with photon-based radiotherapy. This receptor was identified in a man aged 50 to 60 with gastric cancer. The V call is TRBV4-3, the J call TRBJ2-2, with TRBD2 matching 14 bases. The CDR3 spells CASSPGLAGVAGELFF. DNA for the CDR3: TGCGCCAGCAGCCCGGGACTAGCGGGAGTAGCCGGGGAGCTGTTTTTT.